This TCR beta chain emerged from a study of beta chain features in type 1 diabetes. The CDR3 has 14 residues. Germline CDR1 is MDHEN and CDR2 is SYDVKM. Trimming shortened V by 1 base and J by 5 bases, and 9 bases separated the two germline ends. The sequenced template was cDNA made from the entire isolated RNA. The data were produced by immunoSEQ multiplex PCR, yet TCRdb's version contains in-frame clones alone and is incomplete. Here the sample spans around 500,000 clones, over 10% being singletons. The rearrangement joins TRBV28 to TRBJ2-1, with D perhaps TRBD1 or TRBD2 (5 bases each). This sequence was found in a woman aged 18-30 years in good health. The material sequenced was naive CD4+ T cells from blood. DNA for the CDR3: TGTGCCAGCAGTTTATTTGGGGGTCACAATGAGCAGTTCTTC. As protein: CASSLFGGHNEQFF.